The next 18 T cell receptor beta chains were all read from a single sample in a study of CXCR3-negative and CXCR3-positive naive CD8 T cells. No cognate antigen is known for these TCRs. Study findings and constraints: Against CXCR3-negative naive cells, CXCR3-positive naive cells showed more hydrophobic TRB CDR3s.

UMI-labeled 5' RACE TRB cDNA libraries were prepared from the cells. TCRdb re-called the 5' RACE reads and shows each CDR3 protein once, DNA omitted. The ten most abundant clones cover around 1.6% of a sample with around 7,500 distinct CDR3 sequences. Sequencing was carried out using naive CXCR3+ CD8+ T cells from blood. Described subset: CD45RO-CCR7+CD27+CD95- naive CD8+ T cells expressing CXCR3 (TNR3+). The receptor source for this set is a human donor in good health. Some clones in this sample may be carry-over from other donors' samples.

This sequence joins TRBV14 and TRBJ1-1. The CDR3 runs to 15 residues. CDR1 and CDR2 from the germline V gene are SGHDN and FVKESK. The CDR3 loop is CASSLSGTPNTEAFF.

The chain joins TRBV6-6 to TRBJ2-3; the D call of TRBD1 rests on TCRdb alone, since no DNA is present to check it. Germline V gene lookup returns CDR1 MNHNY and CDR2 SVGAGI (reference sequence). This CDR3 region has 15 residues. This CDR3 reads CASSADREGTDTQYF.

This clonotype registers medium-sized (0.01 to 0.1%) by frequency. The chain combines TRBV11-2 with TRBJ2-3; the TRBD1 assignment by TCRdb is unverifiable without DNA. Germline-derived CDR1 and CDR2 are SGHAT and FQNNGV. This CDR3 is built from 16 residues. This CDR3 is CASSGRTGGSLDTQYF.

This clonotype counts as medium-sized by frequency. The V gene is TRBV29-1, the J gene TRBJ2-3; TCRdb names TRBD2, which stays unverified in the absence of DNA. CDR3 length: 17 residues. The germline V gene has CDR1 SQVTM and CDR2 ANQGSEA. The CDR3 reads CSVVGLAGVELPDTQYF.

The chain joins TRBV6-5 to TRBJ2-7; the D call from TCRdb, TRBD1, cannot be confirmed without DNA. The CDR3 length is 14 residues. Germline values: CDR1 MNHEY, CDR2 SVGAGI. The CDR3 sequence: CASSRERASYEQYF.

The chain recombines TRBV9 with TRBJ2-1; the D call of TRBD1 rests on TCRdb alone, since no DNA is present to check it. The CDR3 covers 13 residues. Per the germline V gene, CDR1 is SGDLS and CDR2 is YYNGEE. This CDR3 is CASSPGVGLQQFF.

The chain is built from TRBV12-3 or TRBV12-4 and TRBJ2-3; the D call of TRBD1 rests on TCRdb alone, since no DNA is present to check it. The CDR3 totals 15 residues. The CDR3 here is CASSPQAWGGDTQYF.

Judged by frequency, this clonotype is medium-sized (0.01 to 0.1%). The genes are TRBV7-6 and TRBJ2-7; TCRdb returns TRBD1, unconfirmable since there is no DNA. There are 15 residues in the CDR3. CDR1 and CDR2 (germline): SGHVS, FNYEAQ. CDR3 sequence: CASSLAIGTGVEQYF.

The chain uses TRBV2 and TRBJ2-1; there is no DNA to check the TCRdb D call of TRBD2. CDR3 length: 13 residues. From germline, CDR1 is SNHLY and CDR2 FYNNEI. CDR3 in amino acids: CARSSGRATEQFF. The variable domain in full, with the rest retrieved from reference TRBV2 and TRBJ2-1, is EPEVTQTPSHQVTQMGQEVILRCVPISNHLYFYWYRQILGQKVEFLVSFYNNEISEKSEIFDDQFSVERPDGSNFTLKIRSTKLEDSAMYFCARSSGRATEQFFGPGTRLTVL.

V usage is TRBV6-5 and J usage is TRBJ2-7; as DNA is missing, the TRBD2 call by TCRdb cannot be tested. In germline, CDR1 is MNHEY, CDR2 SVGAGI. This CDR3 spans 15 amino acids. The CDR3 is CASSYERGLPYEQYF.

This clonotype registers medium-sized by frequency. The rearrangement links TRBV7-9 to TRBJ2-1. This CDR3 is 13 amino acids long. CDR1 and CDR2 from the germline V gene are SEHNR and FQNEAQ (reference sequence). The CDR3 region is CASSLGSSNEQFF.

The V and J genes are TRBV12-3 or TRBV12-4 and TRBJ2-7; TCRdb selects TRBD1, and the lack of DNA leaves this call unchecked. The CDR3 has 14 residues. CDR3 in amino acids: CASSYRQGAYEQYF.

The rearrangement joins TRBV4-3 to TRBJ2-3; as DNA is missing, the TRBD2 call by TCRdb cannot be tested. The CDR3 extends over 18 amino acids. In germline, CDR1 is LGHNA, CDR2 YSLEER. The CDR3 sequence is CASSQEGTSGTSTDTQYF.

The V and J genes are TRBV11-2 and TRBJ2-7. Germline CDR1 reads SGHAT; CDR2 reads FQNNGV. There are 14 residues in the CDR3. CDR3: CASSFTGMSYEQYF.

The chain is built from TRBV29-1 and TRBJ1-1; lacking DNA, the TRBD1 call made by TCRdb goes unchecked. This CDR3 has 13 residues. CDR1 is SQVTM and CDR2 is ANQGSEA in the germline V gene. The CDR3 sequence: CSVEDGGRAEAFF.

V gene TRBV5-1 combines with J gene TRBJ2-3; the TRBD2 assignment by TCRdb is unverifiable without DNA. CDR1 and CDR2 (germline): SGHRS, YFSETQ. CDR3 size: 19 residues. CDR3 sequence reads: CASSSFSGTRGLATDTQYF.

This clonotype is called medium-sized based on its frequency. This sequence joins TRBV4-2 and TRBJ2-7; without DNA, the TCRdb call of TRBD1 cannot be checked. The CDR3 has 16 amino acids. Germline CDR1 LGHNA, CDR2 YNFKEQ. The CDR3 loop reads CASSQRSDRANYEQYF.

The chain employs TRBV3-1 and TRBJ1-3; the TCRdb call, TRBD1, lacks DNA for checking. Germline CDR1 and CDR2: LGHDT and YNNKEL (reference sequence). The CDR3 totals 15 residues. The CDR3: CASSWDTPAGNTIYF.